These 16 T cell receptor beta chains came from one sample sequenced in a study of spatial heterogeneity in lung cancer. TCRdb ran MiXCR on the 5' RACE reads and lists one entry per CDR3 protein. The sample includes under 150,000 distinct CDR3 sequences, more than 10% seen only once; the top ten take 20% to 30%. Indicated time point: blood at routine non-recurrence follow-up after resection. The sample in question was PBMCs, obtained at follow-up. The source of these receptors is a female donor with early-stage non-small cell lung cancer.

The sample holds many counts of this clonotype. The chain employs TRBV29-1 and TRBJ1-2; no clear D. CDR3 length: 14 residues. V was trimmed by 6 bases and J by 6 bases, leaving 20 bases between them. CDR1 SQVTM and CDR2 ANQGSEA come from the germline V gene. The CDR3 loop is CSVNPLFGVHGYTF. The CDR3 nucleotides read TGCAGCGTCAACCCTTTGTTTGGTGTCCATGGCTACACCTTC.

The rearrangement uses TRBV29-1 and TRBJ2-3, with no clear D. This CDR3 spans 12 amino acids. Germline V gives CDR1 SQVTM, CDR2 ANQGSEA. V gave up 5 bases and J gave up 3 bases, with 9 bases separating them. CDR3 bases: TGCAGCGTTTCAGCCAAGACAGATACGCAGTATTTT. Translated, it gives CSVSAKTDTQYF.

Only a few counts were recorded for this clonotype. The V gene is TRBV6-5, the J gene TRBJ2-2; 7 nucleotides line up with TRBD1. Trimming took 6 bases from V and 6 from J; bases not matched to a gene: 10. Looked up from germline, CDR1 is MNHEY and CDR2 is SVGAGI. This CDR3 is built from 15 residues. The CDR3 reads CASSRTEGASGELFF. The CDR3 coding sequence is TGTGCCAGCAGCCGGACAGAGGGGGCATCCGGGGAGCTGTTTTTT.

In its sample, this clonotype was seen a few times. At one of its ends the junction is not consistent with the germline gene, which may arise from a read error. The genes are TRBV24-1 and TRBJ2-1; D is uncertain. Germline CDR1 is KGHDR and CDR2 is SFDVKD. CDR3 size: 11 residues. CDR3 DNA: TGTGCCACCAGTGATTTCAATGGGCAGTTCTTC. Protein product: CATSDFNGQFF.

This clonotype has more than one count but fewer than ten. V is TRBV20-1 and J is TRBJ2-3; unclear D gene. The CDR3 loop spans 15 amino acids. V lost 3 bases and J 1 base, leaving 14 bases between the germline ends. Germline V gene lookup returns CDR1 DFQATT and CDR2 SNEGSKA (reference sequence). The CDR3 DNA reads TGCAGTGCTAGTATCTCCACGCGGCGCACAGATACGCAGTATTTT. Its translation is CSASISTRRTDTQYF.

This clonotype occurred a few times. DNA of the CDR3: TGTGCCAGCCTCAGGGGCGGGAACTATGGCTACACCTTC. This translates into CASLRGGNYGYTF. The chain couples TRBV28 to TRBJ1-2, with TRBD1 as a possible D gene (6 bases). The CDR3 runs 13 residues. The germline gives CDR1 MDHEN, CDR2 SYDVKM. The V and J ends lost 8 bases and 2 bases respectively, with 12 bases between them.

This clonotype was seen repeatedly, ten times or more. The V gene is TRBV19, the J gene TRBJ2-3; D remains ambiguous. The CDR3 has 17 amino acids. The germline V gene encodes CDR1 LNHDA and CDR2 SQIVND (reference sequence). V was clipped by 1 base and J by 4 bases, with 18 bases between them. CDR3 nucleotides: TGTGCCAGTAGTATAGCCCACGGTAGGAGCATCGCAGATACGCAGTATTTT. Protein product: CASSIAHGRSIADTQYF.

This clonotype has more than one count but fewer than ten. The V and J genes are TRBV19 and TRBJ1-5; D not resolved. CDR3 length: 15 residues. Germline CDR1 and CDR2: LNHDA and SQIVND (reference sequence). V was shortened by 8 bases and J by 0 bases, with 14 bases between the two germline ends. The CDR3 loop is CASRNRRGSNQPQHF. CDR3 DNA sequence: TGTGCCAGTCGTAACCGTCGGGGTAGCAATCAGCCCCAGCATTTT.

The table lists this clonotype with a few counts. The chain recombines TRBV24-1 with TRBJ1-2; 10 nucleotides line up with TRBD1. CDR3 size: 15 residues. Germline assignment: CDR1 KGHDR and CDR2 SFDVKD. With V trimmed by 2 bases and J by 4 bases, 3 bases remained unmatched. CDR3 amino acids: CATSDSRTGGYGYTF. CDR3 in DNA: TGTGCCACCAGTGATTCCCGGACAGGGGGCTATGGCTACACCTTC.

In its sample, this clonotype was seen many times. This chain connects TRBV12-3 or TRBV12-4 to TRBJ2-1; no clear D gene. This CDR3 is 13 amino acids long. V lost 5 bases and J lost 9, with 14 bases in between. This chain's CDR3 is CASSLPLASEQFF. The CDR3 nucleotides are TGTGCCAGCAGTCTCCCTTTAGCTTCTGAGCAGTTCTTC.

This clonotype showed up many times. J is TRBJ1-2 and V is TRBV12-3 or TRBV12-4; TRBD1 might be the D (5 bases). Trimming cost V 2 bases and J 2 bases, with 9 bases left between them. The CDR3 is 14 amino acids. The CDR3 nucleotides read TGTGCCAGCAGTTTATTGTGGGGCAACTATGGCTACACCTTC. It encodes CASSLLWGNYGYTF.

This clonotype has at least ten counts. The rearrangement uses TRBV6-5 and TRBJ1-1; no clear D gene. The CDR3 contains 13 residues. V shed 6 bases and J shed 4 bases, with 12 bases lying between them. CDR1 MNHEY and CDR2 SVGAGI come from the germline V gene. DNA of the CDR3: TGTGCCAGCAGCCCCGGTCGGAGCACTGAAGCTTTCTTT. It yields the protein CASSPGRSTEAFF.

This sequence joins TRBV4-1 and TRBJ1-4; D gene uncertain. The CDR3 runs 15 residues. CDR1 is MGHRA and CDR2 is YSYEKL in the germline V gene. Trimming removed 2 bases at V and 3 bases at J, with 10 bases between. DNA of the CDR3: TGCGCCAGCAGCCAATCAAGGTTAGCTAATGAAAAACTGTTTTTT. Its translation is CASSQSRLANEKLFF.

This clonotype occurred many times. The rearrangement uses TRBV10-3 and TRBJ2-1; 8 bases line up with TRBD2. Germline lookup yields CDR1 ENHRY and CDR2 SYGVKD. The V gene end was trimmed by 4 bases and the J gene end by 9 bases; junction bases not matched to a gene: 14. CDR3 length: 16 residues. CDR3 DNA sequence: TGTGCCATCAGTGCCGGGACTAGGAATTCCTATCGTGAGCAGTTCTTC. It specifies CAISAGTRNSYREQFF.

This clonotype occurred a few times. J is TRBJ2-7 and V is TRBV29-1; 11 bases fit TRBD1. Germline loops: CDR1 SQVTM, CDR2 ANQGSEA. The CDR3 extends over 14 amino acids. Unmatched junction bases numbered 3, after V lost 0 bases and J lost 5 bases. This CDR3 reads CSVEDRTGGNEQYF. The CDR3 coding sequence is TGCAGCGTTGAAGATAGGACAGGGGGCAACGAGCAGTACTTC.

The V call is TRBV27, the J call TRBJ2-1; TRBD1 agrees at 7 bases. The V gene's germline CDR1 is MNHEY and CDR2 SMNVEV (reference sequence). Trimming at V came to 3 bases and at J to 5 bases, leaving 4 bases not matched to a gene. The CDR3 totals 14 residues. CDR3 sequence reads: CASSFWDRHNEQFF. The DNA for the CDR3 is TGTGCCAGCAGTTTTTGGGACAGACACAATGAGCAGTTCTTC.